Below are 25 T cell receptor beta chains sequenced from a single sample in a study of blood T cell repertoires in COVID-19 (dated by TCRdb to 2020 to 2022). The library was made by the immunoSEQ multiplex PCR assay. What TCRdb holds here is the immuneACCESS table cut down to in-frame rearrangements. Part of the clones is not present; checked against another copy, under half of the missing clones reflect an unresolved V gene, and the others are unexplained. The sample table lists fewer than 110,000 clones, about nine tenths of them with a count of one. The ten largest clones represent approximately 17% of the sample. The material sequenced was peripheral blood. These receptors were taken from a woman older than 75 in a cohort sampled during active COVID-19.

This clone was recorded once. The chain carries TRBV7-2 and TRBJ2-1, with TRBD2 matching 11 bases. The CDR3 is 16 amino acids. The V segment lost 5 bases and the J segment 7 bases; nucleotides outside the gene matches: 10. The germline gives CDR1 SGHTA, CDR2 FQGNSA. Written as DNA, the CDR3 is TGTGCCAGCAGCCCATTACTAGCGGGAGTTGGTAATGAGCAGTTCTTC. It encodes CASSPLLAGVGNEQFF.

The chain is built from TRBV6-5 and TRBJ1-5, with D possibly TRBD1 on 5 matching bases. The CDR3 covers 14 residues. V was pared by 0 bases and J by 7 bases, with 10 bases between. Germline V gene sequence: CDR1 MNHEY, CDR2 SVGAGI. As DNA, the CDR3 is TGTGCCAGCAGTTACTCGGCGACAGCCCAGCCCCAGCATTTT. This sequence encodes CASSYSATAQPQHF.

The chain couples TRBV9 to TRBJ2-2; tentatively, D is TRBD2 (7 bases). Deletions cut 4 bases from V and 2 bases from J, with 27 bases between. This CDR3 has 20 amino acids. The V gene's germline CDR1 is SGDLS and CDR2 YYNGEE. The CDR3, as DNA: TGTGCCAGCAGCCCCGTCGTATTAGGCGGGGGCCAAATCAACACCGGGGAGCTGTTTTTT. Protein sequence: CASSPVVLGGGQINTGELFF. Full variable domain (rest looked up from reference TRBV9 and TRBJ2-2): DSGVTQTPKHLITATGQRVTLRCSPRSGDLSVYWYQQSLDQGLQFLIQYYNGEERAKGNILERFSAQQFPDLHSELNLSSLELGDSALYFCASSPVVLGGGQINTGELFFGEGSRLTVL.

This chain uses TRBV29-1 with TRBJ2-2; 8 bases map to TRBD2. This CDR3 has 18 residues. Germline CDR1 is SQVTM and CDR2 is ANQGSEA. J lost 0 bases, V lost 0 bases, and 9 bases had no gene match. The CDR3 DNA follows: TGCAGCGTTGAAGATCTTGATAGCGGGGACTCGAACACCGGGGAGCTGTTTTTT. Amino acids: CSVEDLDSGDSNTGELFF.

In its sample, this clone was seen a few times. The chain combines TRBV27 with TRBJ2-7; 14 nucleotides match TRBD2. Germline V lookup: CDR1 MNHEY, CDR2 SMNVEV (reference sequence). Trimming removed 2 bases from V and 5 bases from J; junction bases left unmatched: 8. The CDR3 runs to 17 residues. The DNA for the CDR3 is TGTGCCAGCAGTTTAGCAGGACTAGCGGGAGGTCGGAACGAGCAGTACTTC. It is translated as CASSLAGLAGGRNEQYF.

The V call is TRBV20-1, the J call TRBJ2-1; 7 bases are a match to TRBD2. The V gene's germline CDR1 is DFQATT and CDR2 SNEGSKA (reference sequence). Losses at the gene ends were 3 bases for V and 9 bases for J; bases not matched to a gene: 8. CDR3 length: 13 residues. CDR3: CSASWGRAGEQFF. The CDR3 bases are TGCAGTGCTAGTTGGGGGAGGGCCGGTGAGCAGTTCTTC.

This clone was counted a few times. The chain links TRBV10-3 to TRBJ2-7, with a possible D match to TRBD2 (5 bases). Trimming cost V 7 bases and J 2 bases, with 9 bases left between them. The CDR3 consists of 12 residues. CDR1 and CDR2 (germline): ENHRY, SYGVKD. The CDR3 DNA reads as TGTGCCATCAAGGACTCCACCTACGAGCAGTACTTC. This encodes CAIKDSTYEQYF.

The gene calls are TRBV6-5 and TRBJ2-1, with TRBD1 identical over 10 bases. After removal of 8 bases from V and 3 bases from J, the junction contained 7 bases not matched to a gene. The germline gives CDR1 MNHEY, CDR2 SVGAGI. The CDR3 runs to 15 residues. This chain's CDR3 is CASGVTGGFYNEQFF. CDR3 DNA: TGTGCCAGCGGAGTGACAGGGGGCTTCTACAATGAGCAGTTCTTC.

The V and J genes are TRBV3-1 (or the pseudogene TRBV3-2) and TRBJ2-1, with 7 bases identical to TRBD2. This CDR3 spans 15 amino acids. CDR1 LGHDT and CDR2 YNNKEL come from the germline V gene (reference sequence). V trimming: 4 bases; J trimming: 5 bases; junction bases outside the gene matches: 8. This CDR3 reads CASSLPNGRDNEQFF. DNA for the CDR3: TGTGCCAGCAGCCTTCCCAATGGGAGGGACAATGAGCAGTTCTTC.

Here the CDR3 DNA reads TGTGCCATCAGTGAGTCTCGAGGACAGGGAGACAATGAGCAGTTCTTC. It codes for CAISESRGQGDNEQFF. The chain links TRBV10-3 to TRBJ2-1; 8 bases are shared with TRBD1. Looked up from germline, CDR1 is ENHRY and CDR2 is SYGVKD. This CDR3 comprises 16 residues. With V trimmed by 0 bases and J by 5 bases, 6 bases remained unmatched.

The chain uses TRBV11-2 and TRBJ2-2; a possible D gene is TRBD2 (6 bases). Trimming took 3 bases from V and 4 from J, leaving 15 bases between them. The germline V gene has CDR1 SGHAT and CDR2 FQNNGV. The CDR3 length is 16 residues. For the CDR3, the DNA is TGTGCCAGCAGCTTTCATTCGTTGGAGGGCACCGGGGAGCTGTTTTTT. Translated: CASSFHSLEGTGELFF.

V gene TRBV20-1 combines with J gene TRBJ2-2, with 12 bases matching TRBD2. J lost 4 bases, V lost 3 bases, and 6 bases had no gene match. CDR1 is DFQATT, CDR2 SNEGSKA, per germline (reference sequence). CDR3 size: 16 residues. CDR3 sequence: CSASPASGGVTGELFF. As DNA, the CDR3 is TGCAGTGCTAGTCCCGCTAGCGGGGGGGTCACCGGGGAGCTGTTTTTT.

This clone was picked up one time. The chain has TRBV5-8 and TRBJ2-1; TRBD2 matches 8 bases. With 4 bases clipped from V and 0 bases from J, the junction kept 3 bases outside the gene matches. Germline V gene sequence: CDR1 SGHTS, CDR2 YDEGEE. This CDR3 spans 15 amino acids. As DNA, the CDR3 is TGTGCCAGCAGCCCAAGCGGGGGCTCCTACAATGAGCAGTTCTTC. It specifies CASSPSGGSYNEQFF.

The chain uses TRBV5-1 and TRBJ2-1, with D uncertain. The germline CDR1 and CDR2 sequences are SGHRS and YFSETQ. V shed 0 bases and J shed 0 bases, with 10 bases lying between them. The CDR3 loop spans 16 amino acids. In DNA form, the CDR3 reads TGCGCCAGCAGCTTGGTTGGCTCCACCTCCTACAATGAGCAGTTCTTC. It encodes CASSLVGSTSYNEQFF.

The gene calls are TRBV10-3 and TRBJ1-4; 8 bases line up with TRBD1. The V gene end was trimmed by 4 bases and the J gene end by 7 bases; junction bases not matched to a gene: 8. Germline V gives CDR1 ENHRY, CDR2 SYGVKD. The CDR3 has 15 amino acids. The CDR3 sequence is CAISGSTGEGEKLFF. The CDR3, as DNA: TGTGCCATCAGTGGATCGACAGGGGAGGGTGAAAAACTGTTTTTT.

This chain uses TRBV6-5 with TRBJ2-5, with 9 bases matching TRBD1. The CDR3 loop spans 14 amino acids. Germline loops: CDR1 MNHEY, CDR2 SVGAGI. V lost 6 bases to trimming and J lost 4 bases; unmatched junction nucleotides: 6. The chain's CDR3 is CASSGTGRGETQYF. DNA for the CDR3: TGTGCCAGCAGCGGGACAGGGAGAGGAGAGACCCAGTACTTC.

The V call is TRBV5-5, the J call TRBJ2-1; D perhaps matches TRBD2 (6 bases). Germline V gives CDR1 SGHKS, CDR2 YYEKEE (reference sequence). This CDR3 contains 12 residues. With 4 bases removed from V and 6 bases from J, the gap between germline ends came to 8 bases. The CDR3 sequence is CASSRGFNEQFF. CDR3 DNA sequence: TGTGCCAGCAGCCGGGGGTTCAATGAGCAGTTCTTC.

The CDR3 DNA reads TGTGCCAGCAGTTTTTCAGGGGCCCTTTGGCCCCAGCATTTT. It codes for CASSFSGALWPQHF. The chain links TRBV28 to TRBJ1-5; maybe TRBD1 (6 bases). This CDR3 is 14 amino acids long. Trimming cost V 3 bases and J 9 bases, with 15 bases left between them. The germline V gene encodes CDR1 MDHEN and CDR2 SYDVKM.

The chain combines TRBV29-1 with TRBJ1-2; D uncertain. This CDR3 is 11 amino acids long. Germline CDR1 is SQVTM and CDR2 is ANQGSEA. V was pared by 5 bases and J by 1 base, with 5 bases between. In DNA form, the CDR3 reads TGCAGCGTTCGGTTTAACTATGGCTACACCTTC. It yields the protein CSVRFNYGYTF.

The chain has TRBV19 and TRBJ1-2; D is unclear. The V end was cut by 7 bases, the J end by 5 bases, with 8 bases between. The CDR3 extends over 11 amino acids. Germline V gives CDR1 LNHDA, CDR2 SQIVND (reference sequence). DNA for the CDR3: TGTGCCAGTACGACAAATTATGGCTACACCTTC. Translated: CASTTNYGYTF.

This chain uses TRBV28 with TRBJ2-7; the D gene is possibly TRBD2 (5 bases). The CDR3 is 14 residues long. The germline V gene has CDR1 MDHEN and CDR2 SYDVKM. Trimming removed 6 bases at V and 5 bases at J, with 17 bases between. The CDR3 DNA reads TGTGCCAGCAGAGAATTTGGGAGAGAGAACGAGCAGTACTTC. Encoded protein: CASREFGRENEQYF.

In DNA, the CDR3 is TGTGCCAGCATTATGGACAGGGCTATTGAAGCTTTCTTT. Protein product: CASIMDRAIEAFF. This chain joins TRBV6-5 and TRBJ1-1, with 8 nucleotides matching TRBD1. Germline V CDR1 and CDR2: MNHEY, SVGAGI. The CDR3 is made up of 13 amino acids. The junction had 8 bases not matched to a gene; V was cut back by 7 bases and J by 7 bases.

The chain joins TRBV6-5 to TRBJ2-3; 9 bases agree with TRBD2. Unmatched junction bases numbered 5, after V lost 2 bases and J lost 5 bases. The length of the CDR3 is 15 residues. CDR1 MNHEY and CDR2 SVGAGI come from the germline V gene. CDR3: CASSYRRGGRDTQYF. The CDR3 DNA reads TGTGCCAGCAGTTACAGGCGGGGGGGACGAGATACGCAGTATTTT.

The chain combines TRBV5-1 with TRBJ2-1; a possible D gene is TRBD2 (6 bases). V lost 4 bases and J lost 5, with 13 bases in between. Per germline, CDR1 SGHRS and CDR2 YFSETQ. The length of the CDR3 is 14 residues. The DNA of the CDR3 is TGCGCCAGCAGCCACGGGCGGGGTAACAATGAGCAGTTCTTC. It translates to CASSHGRGNNEQFF.

The chain uses TRBV4-1 and TRBJ2-5; D possibly corresponds to TRBD1 (6 bases). The CDR3 contains 15 residues. Trimming cost V 3 bases and J 1 base, with 12 bases left between them. Germline CDR1 MGHRA, CDR2 YSYEKL. The CDR3 DNA follows: TGCGCCAGCAGCCAGAAAGTGGGGGCCCAAGAGACCCAGTACTTC. Residues: CASSQKVGAQETQYF.